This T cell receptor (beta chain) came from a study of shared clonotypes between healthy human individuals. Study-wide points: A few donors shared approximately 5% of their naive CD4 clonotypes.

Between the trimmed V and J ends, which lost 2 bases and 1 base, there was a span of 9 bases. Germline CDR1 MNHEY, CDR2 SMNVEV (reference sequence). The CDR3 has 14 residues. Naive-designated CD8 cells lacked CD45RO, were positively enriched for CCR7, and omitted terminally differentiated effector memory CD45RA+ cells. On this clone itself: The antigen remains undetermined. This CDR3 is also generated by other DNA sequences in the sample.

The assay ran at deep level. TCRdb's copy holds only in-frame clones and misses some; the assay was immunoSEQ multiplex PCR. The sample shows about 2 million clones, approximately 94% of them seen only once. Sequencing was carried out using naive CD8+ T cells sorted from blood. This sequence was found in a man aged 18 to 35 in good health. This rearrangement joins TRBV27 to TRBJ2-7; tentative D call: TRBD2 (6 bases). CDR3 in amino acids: CASSLRGDSYEQYF. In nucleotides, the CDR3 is TGTGCCAGCAGTTTACGCGGGGATTCCTACGAGCAGTACTTC.